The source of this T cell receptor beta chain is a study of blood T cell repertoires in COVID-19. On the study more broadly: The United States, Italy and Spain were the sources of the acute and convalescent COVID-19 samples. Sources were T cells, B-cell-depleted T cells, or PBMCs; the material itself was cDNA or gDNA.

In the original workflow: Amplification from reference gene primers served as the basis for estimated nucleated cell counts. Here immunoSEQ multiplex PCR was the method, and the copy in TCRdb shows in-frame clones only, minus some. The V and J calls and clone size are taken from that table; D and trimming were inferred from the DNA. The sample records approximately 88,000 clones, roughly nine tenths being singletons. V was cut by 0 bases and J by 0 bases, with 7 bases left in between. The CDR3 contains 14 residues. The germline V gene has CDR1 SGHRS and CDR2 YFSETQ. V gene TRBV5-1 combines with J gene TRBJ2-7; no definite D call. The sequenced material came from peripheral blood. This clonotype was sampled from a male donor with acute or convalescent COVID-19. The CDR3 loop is CASSLGYSSYEQYF. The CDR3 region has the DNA TGCGCCAGCAGCTTGGGCTATTCCTCCTACGAGCAGTACTTC.